These T cell receptor beta chains were read from a single sample in a study of OX40 agonist ivuxolimab in advanced cancers. TCRdb keeps only in-frame clones here, not all; method: immunoSEQ multiplex PCR. Of just over 90,000 clones listed, 85% to 95% are singletons. Specimen: CD4+ or CD8+ T cells sorted from blood, collected in a trial of the OX40 agonist ivuxolimab. These receptors originate from an adult with an advanced solid tumor such as melanoma, head and neck, liver or kidney cancer. Each CDR3 is given with its conserved first and last residue. D genes are given only for firm matches. The size of a clone is reported for some rows only, either as once, few or many, or as a class for expanded clones.

J,D,size,V,CDR3,DNA
TRBJ2-7,TRBD1,-,TRBV4-1,CASSLTIRDRYTYEQYF,TGCGCCAGCAGCCTAACTATTCGGGACAGATACACGTACGAGCAGTACTTC
TRBJ2-7,-,-,TRBV7-9,CASSLDRAEQYF,TGTGCCAGCAGCTTAGACAGGGCCGAGCAGTACTTC
TRBJ1-3,-,-,TRBV6-5,CASSYSGSSGNTIYF,TGTGCCAGCAGTTACTCAGGCAGCTCTGGAAACACCATATATTTT
TRBJ1-1,-,-,TRBV5-1,CASTEGYRRTEAFF,TGCGCCAGCACGGAGGGGTATCGAAGGACTGAAGCTTTCTTT
TRBJ2-7,-,-,TRBV29-1,CSVEDGQGSYEQYF,TGCAGCGTTGAAGATGGCCAGGGCTCCTACGAGCAGTACTTC
TRBJ2-2,TRBD1,-,TRBV6-5,CAFEPQGRDLRGAVF,TGTGCCTTCGAACCACAGGGGCGCGACCTCCGGGGAGCTGTTTTT
TRBJ2-7,TRBD1,-,TRBV28,CASSLRGQGTYEQYF,TGTGCCAGCAGTTTAAGGGGACAGGGTACCTACGAGCAGTACTTC
TRBJ1-5,TRBD1,-,TRBV19,CASSIGTGVNQPQHF,TGTGCCAGTAGTATAGGGACAGGGGTCAATCAGCCCCAGCATTTT
TRBJ1-2,TRBD1,-,TRBV4-1,CASSPQLVGTGGYGYTF,TGCGCCAGCAGCCCCCAGCTAGTAGGGACAGGGGGCTATGGCTACACCTTC
TRBJ2-3,TRBD2,-,TRBV10-1,CASSIGLAGGTDTQYF,TGCGCCAGCAGCATTGGACTAGCGGGGGGCACAGATACGCAGTATTTT
TRBJ2-1,-,-,TRBV6-5,CASSYGGGGDEQFF,TGTGCCAGCAGTTATGGCGGAGGGGGCGATGAGCAGTTCTTC
TRBJ2-1,TRBD2,-,TRBV9,CASSGGGAVNEQFF,TGTGCCAGCAGCGGCGGGGGGGCCGTCAATGAGCAGTTCTTC
TRBJ1-2,-,-,TRBV18,CASSPKSVLDGFTGGYTF,TGTGCCAGCTCACCCAAAAGCGTCCTGGACGGGTTTACGGGAGGCTACACCTTC
TRBJ2-2,TRBD1,-,TRBV14,CASSQWTGAGELFF,TGTGCCAGCAGCCAATGGACAGGGGCCGGGGAGCTGTTTTTT
TRBJ2-5,-,-,TRBV6-6,CASHPRRRQETQYF,TGTGCCAGCCACCCCAGGCGGCGACAAGAGACCCAGTACTTC
TRBJ2-5,TRBD1,-,TRBV12-5,CASGSTGTGLEETQYF,TGTGCTAGTGGTTCCACCGGGACAGGGTTAGAAGAGACCCAGTACTTC
TRBJ1-1,-,once,TRBV5-1,CASSLVLGQMNTEAFF,TGCGCCAGCAGCTTGGTTCTTGGGCAGATGAACACTGAAGCTTTCTTT
TRBJ2-7,TRBD2,-,TRBV2,CASSDPSRLAGVYEQYF,TGTGCCAGCAGTGATCCCTCCCGACTAGCGGGAGTCTACGAGCAGTACTTC
TRBJ1-1,TRBD1,-,TRBV5-1,CASSLQQGYRVAAEAFF,TGCGCCAGCAGCTTACAACAGGGGTACAGGGTGGCGGCTGAAGCTTTCTTT
TRBJ2-7,-,-,TRBV5-8,CASSLGGKNEQYF,TGTGCCAGCAGCTTGGGGGGCAAAAACGAGCAGTACTTC
TRBJ1-2,TRBD1,-,TRBV9,CASSEAGQPYGYTF,TGTGCCAGCAGCGAGGCGGGACAGCCCTATGGCTACACCTTC
TRBJ2-7,-,-,TRBV15,CATSSHRSEQYF,TGTGCCACCAGCAGTCATCGCTCCGAGCAGTACTTC
TRBJ1-4,TRBD1,-,TRBV14,CASSQWAGGLSEKLFF,TGTGCCAGCAGCCAATGGGCAGGGGGCTTATCTGAAAAACTGTTTTTT